The T cell receptor beta chain described here comes from a study of blood T cell repertoires in COVID-19. The data were produced by immunoSEQ multiplex PCR, yet TCRdb's version contains in-frame clones alone and is incomplete. Here the sample spans about 220,000 clones, about 80% being singletons. In germline, CDR1 is SGHNT, CDR2 YYREEE (reference sequence). The CDR3 covers 16 residues. The V and J ends lost 4 bases and 7 bases respectively, with 18 bases between them. Sequencing was carried out using peripheral blood. The TCR comes from a woman aged 60 to 75 with acute or convalescent COVID-19. The genes are TRBV5-4 and TRBJ1-6; no reliable D call. CDR3 sequence reads: CASSPSQPSGNSPLHF. The CDR3 nucleotides are TGTGCCAGCAGCCCATCACAACCCTCGGGGAATTCACCCCTCCACTTT.